This TCR beta chain was captured by sequencing in a study of blood T cell repertoires in COVID-19. The wider study: The origin of the acute and convalescent COVID-19 samples was the United States, Italy and Spain. Sample material is recorded as cDNA or gDNA derived from T cells, B-cell-depleted T cells, or PBMCs.

Germline assignment: CDR1 LNHDA and CDR2 SQIVND (reference sequence). The J segment lost 8 bases and the V segment lost 4 bases, leaving 12 bases of the junction unmatched. This CDR3 is 18 amino acids long. Data came from immunoSEQ multiplex PCR; TCRdb stores just in-frame clones and leaves some out. Of 150,000 to 200,000 clones listed, about 88% are singletons. This clone is judged medium-sized (0.01 to 0.1%). The material sequenced was peripheral blood. This TCR derives from a man younger than 45 with active or convalescent COVID-19. The V gene is TRBV19, the J gene TRBJ2-2; 14 bases map to TRBD2. The CDR3 spells CASSRDRGLAGAGGELFF. CDR3 in DNA: TGTGCCAGTAGTAGGGACAGGGGACTAGCGGGAGCAGGGGGGGAGCTGTTTTTT.